These T cell receptor beta chains were read from a single sample in a study of siplizumab effects on memory and regulatory T cells. The data were produced by immunoSEQ multiplex PCR, yet TCRdb's version contains in-frame clones alone and is incomplete. Here the sample spans about 100,000 clones, about 93% being singletons. The material sequenced was non-Treg CD4+ T cells sorted from blood. Source of these receptors: a human donor in good health. The conserved cysteine and the conserved F or W are not part of the CDR3 here.

TRBV28,TRBJ1-2,ASRTDRFGYT
TRBV19,TRBJ2-6,ASSIVGAGANVLT
TRBV28,TRBJ1-2,ASSLLQPSTGTGGGYT
TRBV5-1,TRBJ2-6,ASSLTVSGANVLT
TRBV9,TRBJ1-3,ASSVVGAGPGNTIY
TRBV7-9,TRBJ2-5,ASSPRGGYQETQY
TRBV28,TRBJ1-3,ASKHGGGLTSGNTIY
TRBV7-2,TRBJ1-2,ASSFLTGSGAGYT
TRBV7-2,TRBJ2-1,ASSSPFNEQF
TRBV29-1,TRBJ1-2,SAEGDSGGWGYT
TRBV18,TRBJ1-1,ASSPTNTEAF
TRBV7-6,TRBJ1-1,ASSLSDRKAF
TRBV27,TRBJ2-2,ASSLALGASAGELF
TRBV5-4,TRBJ2-7,ASSLAGAPSYEQY
TRBV2,TRBJ1-5,ASSAGGGNQPQH
TRBV19,TRBJ2-3,ASSSNRGRGTDTQY
TRBV28,TRBJ1-1,ASRDPGTGRTEAF
TRBV27,TRBJ2-5,ASGESLETQY
TRBV7-6,TRBJ2-3,ASSLGVTPADTQY
TRBV6-1,TRBJ2-5,ASSEEVRGKQETQY